This T cell receptor beta chain stems from a study of memory CD4+ T cells and cytomegalovirus serostatus. Clones were read by immunoSEQ multiplex PCR, and TCRdb kept only the in-frame ones, dropping some. Here the sample spans about 61,000 clones, over 70% being singletons. In the case of this clone: Antigen: not known.

V lost 3 bases and J lost 2, with 7 bases in between. The length of the CDR3 is 13 residues. In germline, CDR1 is LNHDA, CDR2 SQIVND (reference sequence). General observations from the study: CMV serostatus prediction reached median AUC 0.95, or 0.91 with US-trained model.

The sort gate was single viable CD3+CD4+CD8-CD45RO+ cells for memory CD4+ T cells. Donors' CMV status reflects serum IgG against pp150, pp28, p38, p52. The V call is TRBV19, the J call TRBJ1-2; possibly TRBD1 for D (5 bases). Sequenced: memory CD4+ T cells from blood. This clonotype was sampled from an adult in good health and CMV-seronegative. Some clones in this sample may be carry-over from other donors' samples. CDR3 sequence reads: CASSIWGNYGYTF. For the CDR3, the DNA is TGTGCCAGTAGTATTTGGGGGAACTATGGCTACACCTTC.